This T cell receptor (beta chain) came from a study of T cell responses to AZD1222 COVID-19 vaccine. Profiling relied on immunoSEQ multiplex PCR, and the TCRdb table lists in-frame clones only, not all of them. This table has about 170,000 clones, 75% to 90% appearing once. General observations from the study: Females made up more of the donors, who were largely white British, and clonal diversity may have come out too low.

Notes on this clone: Antigen unknown.

The source is an adult who received the MenACWY meningococcal vaccine as a control. The specimen comprised peripheral blood, sampled 28 days after the second dose of the MenACWY control vaccine.

CDR3 amino acids: CASSPGRGNSGNTIYF. CDR3 DNA: TGTGCCAGCAGCCCCGGGAGGGGAAACTCTGGAAACACCATATATTTT. This chain uses TRBV7-9 with TRBJ1-3; tentative D call: TRBD1 (5 bases). V was shortened by 5 bases and J by 0 bases, with 14 bases between the two germline ends. Per germline, CDR1 SEHNR and CDR2 FQNEAQ (reference sequence). The length of the CDR3 is 16 residues. The full variable domain, in which reference TRBV7-9 and TRBJ1-3 provide the parts outside the CDR3, is DTGVSQNPRHKITKRGQNVTFRCDPISEHNRLYWYRQTLGQGPEFLTYFQNEAQLEKSRLLSDRFSAERPKGSFSTLEIQRTEQGDSAMYLCASSPGRGNSGNTIYFGEGSWLTVV.